This passage covers 10 T cell receptor beta chains from one sample sequenced in a study of blood T cell repertoires in COVID-19. Data came from immunoSEQ multiplex PCR; TCRdb stores just in-frame clones and leaves some out. The sample shows tens of thousands of clones, around 79% of them seen only once. The sample consisted of peripheral blood. The receptors originated from a man in his sixties with acute or convalescent COVID-19.

The chain has TRBV9 and TRBJ2-7; TRBD1 matches 9 bases. V trimming: 3 bases; J trimming: 6 bases; junction bases outside the gene matches: 10. The CDR3 has 15 residues. Looked up from germline, CDR1 is SGDLS and CDR2 is YYNGEE. For the CDR3, the DNA is TGTGCCAGCAGCGACCAACAGGGGGCCGGGGGCGAGCAGTACTTC. This gives the protein CASSDQQGAGGEQYF.

The V call is TRBV13, the J call TRBJ1-1, with 12 bases aligning to TRBD1. Trimming took 5 bases from V and 5 from J; bases not matched to a gene: 12. This CDR3 is built from 17 residues. Germline-derived CDR1 and CDR2 are PRHDT and FYEKMQ (reference sequence). The CDR3 DNA reads TGTGCCAGCAGCCCATGGGGACAGGGGGCCCCCAGGACTGAAGCTTTCTTT. It codes for CASSPWGQGAPRTEAFF.

The rearrangement joins TRBV10-1 to TRBJ2-1; TRBD2 matches 8 bases. V lost 4 bases and J lost 4; bases outside the gene matches: 3. CDR3 length: 14 amino acids. Germline CDR1 WNHNN, CDR2 SYGVQD (reference sequence). This CDR3 is CASSAQREYNEQFF. Here the CDR3 DNA reads TGCGCCAGCAGTGCCCAGCGGGAGTACAATGAGCAGTTCTTC.

The chain recombines TRBV7-3 with TRBJ1-1; a weak D match, TRBD1 (6 bases). Germline CDR1 SGHTA, CDR2 FQGTGA. The V end was cut by 5 bases, the J end by 2 bases, with 12 bases between. This CDR3 has 14 amino acids. The CDR3 DNA is TGTGCCAGCAGCACGGGACACCCCAACACTGAAGCTTTCTTT. This codes for CASSTGHPNTEAFF.

The gene calls are TRBV28 and TRBJ2-5; TRBD2 aligns across 9 bases. The CDR3 is made up of 16 amino acids. Germline trimming cut 6 bases from V and 5 bases from J; bases unmatched to any gene: 13. CDR1 and CDR2 from the germline V gene are MDHEN and SYDVKM. The CDR3 DNA sequence: TGTGCCAGCAGCTCTTATATCAGCGGGAGGACGGAGACCCAGTACTTC. Residues: CASSSYISGRTETQYF.

The chain couples TRBV29-1 to TRBJ2-1; tentative D call: TRBD2 (6 bases). The V end lost 4 bases, the J end lost 7 bases, and 17 bases lay between the germline ends. Germline V gives CDR1 SQVTM, CDR2 ANQGSEA. The CDR3 has 14 residues. The CDR3 spells CSVGRAARGNEQFF. In nucleotides, the CDR3 is TGCAGCGTTGGGAGGGCCGCCCGGGGGAATGAGCAGTTCTTC.

The rearrangement uses TRBV24-1 and TRBJ2-7; 8 bases align to TRBD1. The V gene's germline CDR1 is KGHDR and CDR2 SFDVKD. This CDR3 is 14 amino acids long. The trim removed 4 bases at V and 6 bases at J, leaving 7 bases unmatched. The CDR3 nucleotides are TGTGCCACCAGTGAGGACTCAGGGGGCGGCGAGCAGTACTTC. Residues: CATSEDSGGGEQYF.

This clone has just one count. The chain combines TRBV28 with TRBJ1-1; 9 nucleotides line up with TRBD1. Looked up from germline, CDR1 is MDHEN and CDR2 is SYDVKM. This CDR3 comprises 13 residues. Losses at the gene ends were 6 bases for V and 7 bases for J; bases not matched to a gene: 6. The CDR3 DNA reads TGTGCCAGCAGCCCCGGACAGGGGTTTGAAGCTTTCTTT. It specifies CASSPGQGFEAFF.

V is TRBV2 and J is TRBJ1-1, with a tentative D call TRBD1 (5 bases). Germline V gene sequence: CDR1 SNHLY, CDR2 FYNNEI. With 4 bases removed from V and 7 bases from J, the gap between germline ends came to 13 bases. This CDR3 is built from 13 residues. The chain's CDR3 is CASSVQGGGEAFF. CDR3 nucleotide sequence: TGTGCCAGCAGTGTCCAGGGCGGGGGTGAAGCTTTCTTT. The full variable domain, rest sourced from reference TRBV2 and TRBJ1-1, is EPEVTQTPSHQVTQMGQEVILRCVPISNHLYFYWYRQILGQKVEFLVSFYNNEISEKSEIFDDQFSVERPDGSNFTLKIRSTKLEDSAMYFCASSVQGGGEAFFGQGTRLTVV.

This sequence joins TRBV15 and TRBJ1-1, with TRBD1 matching over 8 bases. Trimming removed 3 bases from V and 4 bases from J; junction bases left unmatched: 1. Germline V CDR1 and CDR2: LNHNV, YYDKDF (reference sequence). The CDR3 runs 13 residues. CDR3 sequence: CATSRTGATEAFF. The CDR3 DNA sequence: TGTGCCACCAGCAGGACAGGGGCCACTGAAGCTTTCTTT.